This T cell receptor beta chain derives from a study of blood T cell repertoires in COVID-19. On the study more broadly: Samples came from the United States, Italy and Spain, spanning acute and convalescent COVID-19. T cells, B-cell-depleted T cells, or PBMCs supplied cDNA or gDNA.

The CDR3 is 16 amino acids. V dropped 2 bases and J dropped 0; count of bases not matched to a gene: 4. The germline CDR1 and CDR2 sequences are SGHNT and YYREEE (reference sequence). As originally analysed: The assay estimated nucleated cells by amplifying reference gene primers. Using immunoSEQ multiplex PCR, the repertoire was profiled, and TCRdb retains in-frame clones only, with some absent. V and J calls and clone size come straight from that table; D and trimming were deduced from the DNA. In the table there are about 69,000 clones, approximately 79% of which are singletons. The clonotype was recovered from a human donor in a cohort sampled during active COVID-19. The chain combines TRBV5-4 with TRBJ2-2; 7 nucleotides agree with TRBD1. Sequences were obtained from peripheral blood. The CDR3 coding sequence is TGTGCCAGCAGCTTAGAGACAGGGCCGAACACCGGGGAGCTGTTTTTT. It is translated as CASSLETGPNTGELFF.